This T cell receptor (beta chain) was identified in a study of blood T cell repertoires in COVID-19. Germline CDR1 is SGHAT and CDR2 is FQNNGV. Trimming cost V 5 bases and J 2 bases, with 18 bases left between them. The CDR3 spans 16 residues. Generated by immunoSEQ multiplex PCR, the TCRdb table keeps only in-frame clones and is missing some. The profile shows around 140,000 clones, around 90% of them singletons. The receptor comes from a man between 65 and 85 years old with acute or convalescent COVID-19. J is TRBJ2-5 and V is TRBV11-2; a weak D match, TRBD1 (7 bases). Sequencing was performed on peripheral blood. DNA of the CDR3: TGTGCCAGCAGCCTGGGGACGTCAGGGGGGCAAGAGACCCAGTACTTC. Protein product: CASSLGTSGGQETQYF.